This TCR beta chain derives from a study of cytomegalovirus exposure and HLA in healthy donors. Whole-study context: Across a few hundred genotyped donors, around 80% landed in the Caucasian-associated ancestry cluster.

For this clone: Its target is unknown.

CDR1 is KGHSH, CDR2 LQKENI, per germline. CDR3 length: 13 residues. V lost 0 bases and J lost 4, with 6 bases in between. General study points: Cytomegalovirus-associated status was assigned to about 160 TCR beta chains.

The PCR had 60 Vbeta and 13 Jbeta primers. Data came from immunoSEQ multiplex PCR; TCRdb stores just in-frame clones and leaves some out. The sample contains 150,000 to 200,000 clones, more than 65% of which appear only once. The sequence derives from a woman in her fifties or sixties in good health and CMV-seronegative. Sample: PBMCs. The chain is built from TRBV18 and TRBJ1-1; D unclear. CDR3 sequence reads: CASSPPSSTEAFF. In nucleotides, the CDR3 is TGTGCCAGCTCACCACCGAGTTCCACTGAAGCTTTCTTT.